This T cell receptor beta chain was obtained from a study of T cell responses to AZD1222 COVID-19 vaccine (dated by TCRdb to 2020 to 2022). About the study as a whole: AZD1222 recipients whose second dose came at about 4 weeks and those whose second dose came at about 12 weeks were combined into one group, since spike-specific TCR depth and breadth did not differ between the two schedules. A total of just over 230 trial participants underwent TCR sequencing, of whom around 210 had received two doses of AZD1222 and 26 had received two doses of the MenACWY control vaccine. Trial participants were enrolled into age subgroups of 18-55, 56-69 and 70-plus years, which contained roughly 150, 30 and 60 TCR-sequenced participants, respectively.

V is pared back by 4 bases and J by 5 bases, with 14 bases lying between the germline termini. CDR1 and CDR2 are read off the germline V gene (reference sequence) as SEHNR and FQNEAQ. The CDR3 runs 15 residues from the cysteine to the phenylalanine. Just the 45-base CDR3 DNA is kept, in frame starting at base 1. Findings and caveats that apply to the study as a whole: In the small 56-69-year group, the increase in depth fell short of significance, most likely because of low power. Nearly half of unique spike-specific TCRs reportedly recognized epitopes outside regions mutated in the B.1.351 and B.1.1.7 variants. Participants were mostly white British and included more females than males, and it was suggested by the authors that clonal diversity may have been underestimated. Conclusions about previously exposed vaccinees are limited, since just five to seven AZD1222 recipients were seropositive for SARS-CoV-2 at baseline. Because no day 14 peak-response samples were available, the repertoires could be characterized only after the peak T cell response. Spike-specific TCR breadth and depth rose significantly after two AZD1222 doses compared with day 0 and with MenACWY recipients. Vaccine-associated CD4 TCRs spanned the whole spike protein, with dominant responses in regions 160-218 and 743-854.

The CDR3 regions of human TCRbeta chains were analyzed by immunosequencing. The original methods were these. TCRs in the repertoires were compared against a reference library of SARS-CoV-2-specific TCRs that had been generated with the MIRA antigen-specificity platform. Breadth was defined as the fraction of unique TCRs that were SARS-CoV-2-associated, and depth was defined as the fraction of total T cells that were SARS-CoV-2-associated. Each spike-specific TCR was assigned to its reactive spike region and to a CD4 or CD8 class using the MIRA data. Log10-transformed breadth and depth values were compared by one-way ANOVA with Sidak's multiple comparisons tests. TCRdb obtained this table from immuneACCESS and retained in-frame rearrangements with V and J assigned. These tables miss some clones; where compared with another copy, unresolved V genes account for less than half of the shortfall, and the remainder is unexplained. V, J and clone size are taken as reported in that table, and D and trimming were inferred from the DNA itself. For this sample the table gives 120,000 to 150,000 clones, of which 90% to 95% were detected only once. Less than 5.5% of the sample belongs to the ten largest clones.

A remark on this clone: Its antigen target is currently unknown. No quality values exist for individual bases; no much larger clone is one base distant.

The time point label here, explained by the study, means: baseline before first vaccination. The vaccinee samples were drawn from two UK trials, COV001 and COV002, one of which was a single-blind randomized controlled phase 2/3 trial testing AZD1222 (ChAdOx1 nCoV-19) in healthy adults. For TCRbeta chain sequencing, PBMC samples from trial participants were taken at day 0 and at day 28 after the second dose. The source is an adult in good health. The sequence links TRBV7-9 to TRBJ2-2, with the D call tentatively TRBD1 or TRBD2, each fitting 5 bases. Here the sequenced sample was peripheral blood, taken on day 0 of AZD1222 vaccination. In nucleotide form, the sequence is TGTGCCAGCAGCTCCCGGGACGTTCGTACCGGGGAGCTGTTTTTT. Its translation is CASSSRDVRTGELFF.